Following are 7 T cell receptor beta chains from one sample sequenced in a study of T cell responses to AZD1222 COVID-19 vaccine. TCRdb's table, derived via immunoSEQ multiplex PCR, lists solely in-frame clones and lacks some. Of around 140,000 clones listed, more than 85% are singletons. This specimen consisted of peripheral blood, obtained 28 days after the second AZD1222 dose. The receptors were sampled from an adult who received the AZD1222 COVID-19 vaccine.

The gene calls are TRBV29-1 and TRBJ1-1; no clear D gene. Germline loops: CDR1 SQVTM, CDR2 ANQGSEA. The CDR3 length is 11 residues. V lost 8 bases and J lost 0, with 7 bases in between. The CDR3 region is CSTALNTEAFF. The CDR3 DNA reads TGCAGCACTGCCCTGAACACTGAAGCTTTCTTT.

This sequence joins TRBV2 and TRBJ2-2, with 7 bases fitting TRBD1. This CDR3 is 16 amino acids long. With V trimmed by 7 bases and J by 4 bases, 12 bases remained unmatched. CDR1 is SNHLY and CDR2 is FYNNEI in the germline V gene. The CDR3 nucleotides are TGTGCCAGCAAGATTGGGCCAGGGGGTTCCACCGGGGAGCTGTTTTTT. Protein: CASKIGPGGSTGELFF.

The chain links TRBV7-9 to TRBJ1-1; D is uncertain. V shed 1 base and J shed 8 bases, with 8 bases lying between them. The germline V gene has CDR1 SEHNR and CDR2 FQNEAQ (reference sequence). The CDR3 extends over 12 amino acids. The CDR3: CASSLENVEAFF. DNA of the CDR3: TGTGCCAGCAGCTTAGAAAACGTAGAAGCTTTCTTT. Based on the CDR3 plus reference TRBV7-9 and TRBJ1-1, the full variable domain is DTGVSQNPRHKITKRGQNVTFRCDPISEHNRLYWYRQTLGQGPEFLTYFQNEAQLEKSRLLSDRFSAERPKGSFSTLEIQRTEQGDSAMYLCASSLENVEAFFGQGTRLTVV.

This clone was seen a single time. The CDR3 here is CASRGSHYGYTF. The CDR3 coding sequence is TGTGCCAGCAGGGGATCCCACTATGGCTACACCTTC. The chain couples TRBV6-5 to TRBJ1-2; D is ambiguous. Trimming pared 6 bases from V and 3 bases from J, leaving 8 bases between. The CDR3 length is 12 residues. CDR1 is MNHEY and CDR2 is SVGAGI in the germline V gene.

The chain uses TRBV27 and TRBJ1-2; 7 bases fit TRBD1. V shed 4 bases and J 2 bases; nucleotides not matched to a gene: 7. CDR3 length: 15 amino acids. Germline values: CDR1 MNHEY, CDR2 SMNVEV (reference sequence). CDR3 DNA sequence: TGTGCCAGCAGTTATCTGGGGACAGAGAACTATGGCTACACCTTC. It encodes CASSYLGTENYGYTF.

This chain joins TRBV10-3 and TRBJ1-3; D not resolved. The CDR3 loop spans 15 amino acids. CDR1 ENHRY and CDR2 SYGVKD come from the germline V gene. With 4 bases removed from V and 0 bases from J, the gap between germline ends came to 10 bases. The DNA of the CDR3 is TGTGCCATCAGTGGGGTACAGAGCTCTGGAAACACCATATATTTT. This encodes CAISGVQSSGNTIYF.

V usage is TRBV6-4 and J usage is TRBJ2-1; 9 bases are shared with TRBD2. This CDR3 has 15 residues. Trimming cost V 0 bases and J 7 bases; bases outside gene matches: 4. Germline V lookup: CDR1 MRHNA, CDR2 SNTAGT. CDR3 amino acids: CASSDSSGRRNEQFF. CDR3 bases: TGTGCCAGCAGTGACTCTAGCGGGAGAAGGAATGAGCAGTTCTTC.